The rows below give T cell receptor beta chains drawn from one sample of a study of blood T cell repertoires in COVID-19. Sequencing used immunoSEQ multiplex PCR; TCRdb keeps in-frame clones, though not all of them. The sample consists of more than 200,000 clones, 88% of them appearing once. Material for sequencing was peripheral blood. These receptor sequences come from a man between 65 and 85 years old with acute or convalescent COVID-19. CDR3s include the opening cysteine and the closing phenylalanine or tryptophan. A D gene is named only where the DNA matches it firmly. Size is stated for part of the rows, as once, few or many counts, or as a class when the clone is expanded.

>once|TRBD1|TRBJ1-2|TRBV5-6
CASSLGQGVANYGYTF
TGTGCCAGCAGCTTGGGACAGGGGGTAGCTAACTATGGCTACACCTTC
>.|TRBD1|TRBJ1-4|TRBV5-5
CASSLPNRGNEKLFF
TGTGCCAGCAGTCTCCCGAACAGGGGGAATGAAAAACTGTTTTTT
>.|TRBD1|TRBJ2-7|TRBV5-1
CASSFTGTAEQYF
TGCGCCAGCAGCTTCACCGGGACAGCGGAGCAGTACTTC
>once|.|TRBJ2-4|TRBV6-5
CASSPGQRRGIQYF
TGTGCCAGCAGTCCAGGACAGCGCCGGGGCATTCAGTACTTC
>few|.|TRBJ1-1|TRBV11-2
CASSRSPNTEAFF
TGTGCCAGCAGCCGAAGCCCGAACACTGAAGCTTTCTTT
>once|TRBD2|TRBJ2-7|TRBV5-1
CASSPAGGAYEQYF
TGCGCCAGCAGCCCGGCGGGGGGGGCCTACGAGCAGTACTTC
>.|.|TRBJ2-7|TRBV7-2
CASSPVRVSSYEQYF
TGTGCCAGCAGCCCCGTTCGGGTGAGTTCCTACGAGCAGTACTTC
>.|TRBD2|TRBJ2-1|TRBV7-3
CASSFSSGSYNEQFF
TGTGCCAGCAGCTTCTCTAGCGGCTCCTACAATGAGCAGTTCTTC
>.|.|TRBJ2-1|TRBV14
CASSQALVRGEQFF
TGTGCCAGCAGCCAAGCTCTAGTCAGAGGCGAGCAGTTCTTC
>.|TRBD1|TRBJ1-1|TRBV18
CASSPPDRGAPRGNTEAFF
TGTGCCAGCTCACCGCCGGACAGGGGAGCCCCGAGGGGGAACACTGAAGCTTTCTTT
>.|TRBD2|TRBJ2-7|TRBV7-2
CASSLRSSGSLLEQYF
TGTGCCAGCAGTCTAAGGAGTAGCGGGAGCCTTTTGGAGCAGTACTTC
>.|.|TRBJ2-2|TRBV6-5
CASSYGQGGTGELFF
TGTGCCAGCAGTTACGGACAGGGAGGGACCGGGGAGCTGTTTTTT
>.|.|TRBJ2-5|TRBV5-5
CASSVIRDSRPETQYF
TGTGCCAGCAGCGTAATCCGGGACTCCCGCCCGGAGACCCAGTACTTC
>.|TRBD1|TRBJ2-7|TRBV14
CASSQGRTGAVYEQYF
TGTGCCAGCAGCCAAGGGAGGACAGGGGCCGTATACGAGCAGTACTTC
>.|TRBD1|TRBJ1-2|TRBV3-1/TRBV3-2
CASSPRTGQGYTF
TGTGCCAGCAGCCCGCGGACAGGGCAGGGCTACACCTTC
>.|.|TRBJ2-7|TRBV9
CASSVDPGTYEQYF
TGTGCCAGCAGCGTAGACCCAGGTACCTACGAGCAGTACTTC
>once|TRBD2|TRBJ2-3|TRBV2
CASSGPGLAGPRRDTQYF
TGTGCCAGCAGCGGTCCGGGACTAGCGGGTCCCAGACGTGATACGCAGTATTTT
>once|.|TRBJ1-5|TRBV24-1
CATSDFRGSNQPQHF
TGTGCCACCAGTGATTTTAGGGGTAGCAATCAGCCCCAGCATTTT
>.|.|TRBJ2-1|TRBV14
CASSQLSPNEQFF
TGTGCCAGCAGCCAACTAAGTCCCAATGAGCAGTTCTTC
>.|.|TRBJ2-1|TRBV13
CASSLASRTNSYNEQFF
TGTGCCAGCAGCTTAGCTTCTCGGACAAACTCCTACAATGAGCAGTTCTTC